Below are 27 T cell receptor beta chains sequenced from a single sample in a study of shared clonotypes between healthy human individuals. Only in-frame clones appear in the TCRdb table, and some are missing; sequencing was by immunoSEQ multiplex PCR. The table records under 2,000,000 clones, around 96% of them present only once. Naive CD8 cells lacked CD45RO and underwent positive selection for CCR7, leaving out terminally differentiated effector memory CD45RA+ cells. The material sequenced was naive CD8+ T cells sorted from blood. These TCRs come from a man aged 18 to 29 in good health.

This clone has a single count. The chain links TRBV6-5 to TRBJ2-7, with 7 positions matching TRBD1. The germline CDR1 and CDR2 sequences are MNHEY and SVGAGI. V lost 6 bases, J lost 2 bases, and 7 bases stayed unmatched. The CDR3 has 14 amino acids. The CDR3 DNA follows: TGTGCCAGCAGCCCGGGACAGAGTCCCTACGAGCAGTACTTC. Its protein is CASSPGQSPYEQYF.

The rearrangement joins TRBV19 to TRBJ2-5, with a possible D match to TRBD1 (6 bases). This CDR3 has 14 amino acids. Trimming pared 4 bases from V and 1 base from J, leaving 10 bases between. Germline values: CDR1 LNHDA, CDR2 SQIVND (reference sequence). The CDR3 is CASSTIQGQETQYF. The CDR3 DNA follows: TGTGCCAGTAGTACCATACAGGGCCAAGAGACCCAGTACTTC.

This chain uses TRBV27 with TRBJ1-1, with a possible D match to TRBD1 (5 bases). Germline V CDR1 and CDR2: MNHEY, SMNVEV (reference sequence). This CDR3 has 14 amino acids. V was pared by 5 bases and J by 3 bases, with 13 bases between. The CDR3 spells CASSPQGFYTEAFF. The CDR3 DNA is TGTGCCAGCAGTCCTCAGGGCTTTTACACTGAAGCTTTCTTT.

V is TRBV28 and J is TRBJ1-4; D ambiguous. The CDR3 covers 14 residues. Trimming stripped 4 bases from V and 4 bases from J, with 10 bases between. Germline V gene lookup returns CDR1 MDHEN and CDR2 SYDVKM. The CDR3 reads CASSSQALNEKLFF. The CDR3, as DNA: TGTGCCAGCAGTTCCCAGGCCCTTAATGAAAAACTGTTTTTT.

The genes are TRBV4-2 and TRBJ1-2; 10 positions agree with TRBD1. There are 15 residues in the CDR3. CDR1 and CDR2 from the germline V gene are LGHNA and YNFKEQ. V lost 0 bases to trimming and J lost 6 bases; unmatched junction nucleotides: 4. Here the CDR3 reads CASSQESTGGNGYTF. CDR3 bases: TGTGCCAGCAGCCAAGAGTCGACAGGGGGCAATGGCTACACCTTC.

The chain has TRBV7-9 and TRBJ1-1; 11 bases are a match to TRBD1. Germline CDR1 and CDR2: SEHNR and FQNEAQ (reference sequence). Trimming removed 1 base from V and 3 bases from J; junction bases left unmatched: 7. The CDR3 spans 17 residues. The chain's CDR3 is CASSLGRDRGVDTEAFF. The CDR3 DNA reads as TGTGCCAGCAGCTTAGGCCGGGACAGGGGGGTAGACACTGAAGCTTTCTTT.

The rearrangement uses TRBV30 and TRBJ1-2; D is unclear. The germline V gene encodes CDR1 GTSNPN and CDR2 SVGIG (reference sequence). Trimming removed 5 bases from V and 5 bases from J, with 15 bases in between. The CDR3 covers 13 residues. CDR3 nucleotide sequence: TGTGCCTGGTTTGATCAGAACTATTATGGCTACACCTTC. Residues: CAWFDQNYYGYTF.

V is TRBV7-9 and J is TRBJ1-2, with D perhaps matching TRBD1 (5 bases). The CDR3 contains 12 residues. The germline gives CDR1 SEHNR, CDR2 FQNEAQ (reference sequence). V was pared by 6 bases and J by 4 bases, with 9 bases between. The CDR3: CASRTGAYGYTF. CDR3 nucleotide sequence: TGTGCCAGCAGAACCGGGGCCTATGGCTACACCTTC.

This clone was seen just once. This chain uses TRBV9 with TRBJ2-2; 14 bases match TRBD2. J was trimmed by 5 bases and V by 3 bases; bases with no gene match: 6. The CDR3 totals 17 residues. CDR1 is SGDLS and CDR2 is YYNGEE in the germline V gene. CDR3 loop: CASSAGRTSGRTGELFF. CDR3 sequence (DNA): TGTGCCAGCAGCGCGGGACGGACTAGCGGGAGGACCGGGGAGCTGTTTTTT.

The gene calls are TRBV6-1 and TRBJ1-4; D is undetermined. Between the trimmed V and J ends, which lost 1 base and 5 bases, there was a span of 17 bases. Germline CDR1 MNHNS, CDR2 SASEGT. The CDR3 runs 17 residues. Here the CDR3 reads CASSEVEYKVGNEKLFF. CDR3 bases: TGTGCCAGCAGTGAAGTCGAATACAAGGTTGGGAATGAAAAACTGTTTTTT.

The chain recombines TRBV5-4 with TRBJ2-2; weak D call: TRBD1 (6 bases). The length of the CDR3 is 15 residues. The germline V gene encodes CDR1 SGHNT and CDR2 YYREEE (reference sequence). Trimming took off 0 bases at V and 5 bases at J, with 11 bases between the two ends. CDR3 coding DNA: TGTGCCAGCAGCTTGGTACAGGGTGAAACCGGGGAGCTGTTTTTT. Translated: CASSLVQGETGELFF.

As concerns this clone: The sample holds other DNA sequences that translate to the same CDR3. This sequence joins TRBV6-5 and TRBJ1-3; TRBD1 might be the D (6 bases). This CDR3 has 15 residues. Trimming cost V 5 bases and J 0 bases, with 11 bases left between them. Per germline, CDR1 MNHEY and CDR2 SVGAGI. The CDR3 DNA follows: TGTGCCAGCAGTCCTGACAGGTCCTCTGGAAACACCATATATTTT. Its protein is CASSPDRSSGNTIYF.

The V and J genes are TRBV27 and TRBJ2-3, with 14 bases identical to TRBD2. CDR3 size: 16 residues. The V gene end was trimmed by 5 bases and the J gene end by 4 bases; junction bases not matched to a gene: 5. CDR1 is MNHEY and CDR2 is SMNVEV in the germline V gene (reference sequence). The CDR3 reads CASSIGTSGSADTQYF. The CDR3 region has the DNA TGTGCCAGCAGTATCGGGACTAGCGGGAGTGCAGATACGCAGTATTTT.

This clone has more than one count but fewer than ten. The V and J genes are TRBV29-1 and TRBJ1-2, with D maybe TRBD1 (5 bases). Germline CDR1 is SQVTM and CDR2 is ANQGSEA. The CDR3 contains 14 residues. Trimming stripped 0 bases from V and 2 bases from J, with 10 bases between. In nucleotides, the CDR3 is TGCAGCGTTGAAGATCCAGGGAGGAACTATGGCTACACCTTC. Translation: CSVEDPGRNYGYTF.

This rearrangement joins TRBV28 to TRBJ1-1; D possibly corresponds to TRBD1 (5 bases). Trimming shortened V by 6 bases and J by 0 bases, and 17 bases separated the two germline ends. This CDR3 region has 16 residues. Germline V gene data show CDR1 as MDHEN and CDR2 as SYDVKM. CDR3 amino acids: CASSLGAGGLNTEAFF. In nucleotides, the CDR3 is TGTGCCAGCAGCTTAGGGGCAGGAGGATTGAACACTGAAGCTTTCTTT. The full variable domain, completed using reference TRBV28 and TRBJ1-1, is DVKVTQSSRYLVKRTGEKVFLECVQDMDHENMFWYRQDPGLGLRLIYFSYDVKMKEKGDIPEGYSVSREKKERFSLILESASTNQTSMYLCASSLGAGGLNTEAFFGQGTRLTVV.

This chain links TRBV7-9 with TRBJ2-7, with 11 bases fitting TRBD1. Germline V gives CDR1 SEHNR, CDR2 FQNEAQ (reference sequence). The CDR3 spans 16 residues. The junction had 5 bases not matched to a gene; V was cut back by 4 bases and J by 0 bases. The CDR3 DNA reads as TGTGCCAGCAGCTCATCGGGACAGGGGGTCTCCTACGAGCAGTACTTC. This codes for CASSSSGQGVSYEQYF.

The genes are TRBV6-5 and TRBJ1-2; TRBD1 agrees at 10 bases. V lost 2 bases, J lost 10 bases, and 1 base stayed unmatched. CDR1 and CDR2 from the germline V gene are MNHEY and SVGAGI. This CDR3 spans 12 amino acids. The CDR3 protein is CASSYGTGAYTF. DNA of the CDR3: TGTGCCAGCAGTTACGGGACAGGGGCCTACACCTTC.

The chain's CDR3 is CAISAGGDNPYEQYF. For the CDR3, the DNA is TGTGCCATCAGTGCGGGGGGGGACAACCCCTACGAGCAGTACTTC. The chain has TRBV10-3 and TRBJ2-7; 8 nucleotides line up with TRBD2. This CDR3 has 15 residues. Germline V gene lookup returns CDR1 ENHRY and CDR2 SYGVKD. V lost 4 bases and J lost 2; bases outside the gene matches: 7.

This chain joins TRBV7-8 and TRBJ1-2; no firm D call. Germline V gene sequence: CDR1 SGHVS, CDR2 FQNEAQ. The CDR3 sequence is 13 residues long. Trimming took off 1 base at V and 8 bases at J, with 11 bases between the two ends. The CDR3 loop is CASSLEAGEGYTF. In DNA, the CDR3 is TGTGCCAGCAGCTTAGAGGCTGGGGAAGGCTACACCTTC.

This clone has just one count. Written as DNA, the CDR3 is TGCGCCAGCAGCCAAGAAAGGGGGTTGGACTTCGAAGCTTTCTTT. This codes for CASSQERGLDFEAFF. The gene calls are TRBV4-1 and TRBJ1-1; the D gene is possibly TRBD1 (6 bases). The germline CDR1 and CDR2 sequences are MGHRA and YSYEKL. Trimming left V 0 bases short and J 8 bases short, with 16 bases between. The CDR3 is 15 residues long.

Concerning this clone itself: This specimen includes other DNA sequences encoding the same CDR3. The chain has TRBV7-9 and TRBJ2-5; D remains unclear. CDR3 size: 13 residues. Germline V CDR1 and CDR2: SEHNR, FQNEAQ (reference sequence). Trimming left V 2 bases short and J 1 base short, with 5 bases between. The CDR3 protein is CASSLSSQETQYF. The CDR3 DNA reads TGTGCCAGCAGCTTATCCAGCCAAGAGACCCAGTACTTC.

The J gene is TRBJ2-3, the V gene TRBV6-7; 11 bases align to TRBD2. TRBV6-7 is reported as an ORF; its role is uncertain. V lost 7 bases, J lost 6 bases, and 24 bases stayed unmatched. The CDR3 runs 20 residues. The CDR3: CASITPLAGGPRNLADTQYF. The DNA of the CDR3 is TGTGCCAGCATCACACCTCTAGCGGGGGGCCCGCGGAATTTAGCGGATACGCAGTATTTT.

This chain joins TRBV7-6 and TRBJ1-1, with D unresolved. CDR3 length: 15 residues. Per the germline V gene, CDR1 is SGHVS and CDR2 is FNYEAQ. Between the trimmed V and J ends, which lost 2 bases and 2 bases, there was a span of 12 bases. CDR3 nucleotides: TGTGCCAGCAGCTTAAGGCTTGGGGATAACACTGAAGCTTTCTTT. It is translated as CASSLRLGDNTEAFF.

With regard to this clone: Other DNA sequences within the sample encode an identical CDR3. The chain has TRBV10-3 and TRBJ1-1; 7 nucleotides match TRBD1. This CDR3 contains 13 residues. The ends lost 3 bases at V and 4 bases at J; junction bases unmatched: 2. Germline assignment: CDR1 ENHRY and CDR2 SYGVKD. The CDR3 loop is CAISDGTATEAFF. The DNA of the CDR3 is TGTGCCATCAGTGACGGGACAGCCACTGAAGCTTTCTTT.

This sequence joins TRBV6-1 and TRBJ2-1; TRBD1 matches 7 bases. The CDR3 is made up of 14 amino acids. Per the germline V gene, CDR1 is MNHNS and CDR2 is SASEGT. Trimming took 4 bases from V and 4 from J; bases not matched to a gene: 4. CDR3 sequence reads: CASSGQGRYNEQFF. As DNA, the CDR3 is TGTGCCAGCAGTGGACAGGGACGATACAATGAGCAGTTCTTC.

The chain carries TRBV18 and TRBJ2-1; D unclear. The V and J ends lost 0 bases and 6 bases respectively, with 12 bases between them. In germline, CDR1 is KGHSH, CDR2 LQKENI. The CDR3 covers 15 residues. The CDR3 nucleotides read TGTGCCAGCTCACCACCCGGCCCCGGAAGCAATGAGCAGTTCTTC. This codes for CASSPPGPGSNEQFF.

The chain uses TRBV7-9 and TRBJ2-5; maybe TRBD1 (5 bases). Germline V gene data show CDR1 as SEHNR and CDR2 as FQNEAQ (reference sequence). The CDR3 is 14 residues long. V lost 5 bases and J lost 5, with 15 bases in between. The CDR3 here is CASSPRAASETQYF. The CDR3 bases are TGTGCCAGCAGCCCCAGGGCGGCCAGTGAGACCCAGTACTTC.